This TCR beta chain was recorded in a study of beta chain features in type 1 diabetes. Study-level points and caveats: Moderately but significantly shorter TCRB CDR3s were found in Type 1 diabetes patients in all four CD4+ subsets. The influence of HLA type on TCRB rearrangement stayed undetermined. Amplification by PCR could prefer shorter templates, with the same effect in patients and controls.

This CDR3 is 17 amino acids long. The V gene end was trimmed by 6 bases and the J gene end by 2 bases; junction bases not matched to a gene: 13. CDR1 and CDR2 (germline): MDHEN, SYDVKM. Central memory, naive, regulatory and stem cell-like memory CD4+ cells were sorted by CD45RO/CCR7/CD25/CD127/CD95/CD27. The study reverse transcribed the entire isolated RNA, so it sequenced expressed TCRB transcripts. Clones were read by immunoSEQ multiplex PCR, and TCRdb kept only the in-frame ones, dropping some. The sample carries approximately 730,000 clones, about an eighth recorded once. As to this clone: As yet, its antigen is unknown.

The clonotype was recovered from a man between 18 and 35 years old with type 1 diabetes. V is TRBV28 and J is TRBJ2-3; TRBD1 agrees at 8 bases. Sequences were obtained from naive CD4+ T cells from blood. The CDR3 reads CASRKPGQALYTDTQYF. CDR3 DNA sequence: TGTGCCAGCAGAAAGCCGGGACAGGCTCTCTACACAGATACGCAGTATTTT.